Each of the 5 T cell receptor beta chains below was sequenced from the same sample in a study of blood T cell repertoires in COVID-19. The protocol was immunoSEQ multiplex PCR, while the TCRdb copy is restricted to in-frame clones and leaves out a portion. The profile covers roughly 100,000 clones, with about 87% appearing a single time and 4% to 5% taken by the ten largest. The sample was peripheral blood. Receptors were obtained from a human donor with COVID-19, enrolled during active disease. The donor label of this sample is uncertain.

V is TRBV7-3 and J is TRBJ2-7; 7 nucleotides align to TRBD2. The length of the CDR3 is 13 residues. Looked up from germline, CDR1 is SGHTA and CDR2 is FQGTGA. V shed 4 bases and J 3 bases; nucleotides not matched to a gene: 3. Here the CDR3 DNA reads TGTGCCAGCAGCTCGGGACTACTCTACGAGCAGTACTTC. Translated, it gives CASSSGLLYEQYF.

V gene TRBV5-1 combines with J gene TRBJ2-7; 14 bases line up with TRBD2. J was trimmed by 4 bases and V by 3 bases; bases with no gene match: 6. Per the germline V gene, CDR1 is SGHRS and CDR2 is YFSETQ. The CDR3 length is 16 residues. CDR3 region: CASSSGTSGSKYEQYF. As DNA, the CDR3 is TGCGCCAGCAGCTCAGGGACTAGCGGGAGTAAGTACGAGCAGTACTTC.

The chain joins TRBV19 to TRBJ2-7, with TRBD1 identical over 8 bases. J was trimmed by 0 bases and V by 4 bases; bases with no gene match: 11. Germline V gives CDR1 LNHDA, CDR2 SQIVND (reference sequence). This CDR3 has 17 residues. Here the CDR3 reads CASSTLQGQANSYEQYF. The CDR3 DNA reads TGTGCCAGTAGTACTCTTCAGGGACAGGCTAACTCCTACGAGCAGTACTTC. The entire variable domain, with the rest obtained from reference TRBV19 and TRBJ2-7, is as follows: DGGITQSPKYLFRKEGQNVTLSCEQNLNHDAMYWYRQDPGQGLRLIYYSQIVNDFQKGDIAEGYSVSREKKESFPLTVTSAQKNPTAFYLCASSTLQGQANSYEQYFGPGTRLTVT.

The chain uses TRBV4-1 and TRBJ1-1; possible D gene TRBD1, 5 bases. The germline V and J ends were trimmed by 4 bases and 1 base, with 13 bases remaining between them. CDR1 is MGHRA, CDR2 YSYEKL, per germline. The CDR3 loop spans 15 amino acids. CDR3 sequence reads: CASSRDQGPNTEAFF. The DNA for the CDR3 is TGCGCCAGCAGCCGAGATCAGGGCCCGAACACTGAAGCTTTCTTT.

Only one count was recorded for this clone. The chain employs TRBV29-1 and TRBJ2-3; 7 bases match TRBD2. The CDR3 covers 15 residues. Trimming removed 6 bases from V and 2 bases from J; junction bases left unmatched: 11. CDR1 is SQVTM, CDR2 ANQGSEA, per germline. The DNA of the CDR3 is TGCAGCGTGGCCAGACTAGCCCAGATCACAGATACGCAGTATTTT. Encoded protein: CSVARLAQITDTQYF.